The 18 T cell receptor beta chains below all came from one sample that was sequenced in a study of OX40 agonist ivuxolimab in advanced cancers. TCRdb keeps only in-frame clones here, not all; method: immunoSEQ multiplex PCR. The sample lists around 150,000 clones; 94% were seen once. Sequencing used CD4+ or CD8+ T cells sorted from blood, obtained in a trial of the OX40 agonist ivuxolimab. Source of these receptors: an adult with an advanced solid tumor such as melanoma, head and neck, liver or kidney cancer.

The chain joins TRBV9 to TRBJ2-2, with 7 bases that match TRBD2. Trimming at V came to 2 bases and at J to 5 bases, leaving 9 bases not matched to a gene. The CDR3 totals 16 residues. Germline V gene lookup returns CDR1 SGDLS and CDR2 YYNGEE. CDR3 protein: CASSVSPGGLTGELFF. The CDR3 DNA reads TGTGCCAGCAGCGTCTCCCCCGGGGGGTTGACCGGGGAGCTGTTTTTT.

This clone was counted a few times. The rearrangement links TRBV11-2 to TRBJ2-7; 11 bases line up with TRBD1. CDR3 length equals 14 residues. Looked up from germline, CDR1 is SGHAT and CDR2 is FQNNGV. V was clipped by 5 bases and J by 4 bases; unmatched bases: 4. Here the CDR3 reads CASSRDRGGYEQYF. The CDR3 nucleotides are TGTGCCAGCAGCCGGGACAGGGGGGGGTACGAGCAGTACTTC.

The V gene is TRBV5-1, the J gene TRBJ2-1; 9 positions agree with TRBD2. The CDR3 is 16 amino acids. The trim removed 4 bases at V and 0 bases at J, leaving 5 bases unmatched. From germline, CDR1 is SGHRS and CDR2 YFSETQ. CDR3 sequence (DNA): TGCGCCAGCAGCGGGCTAGCGGGAAGCTCCTACAATGAGCAGTTCTTC. Its protein product is CASSGLAGSSYNEQFF.

The rearrangement joins TRBV11-2 to TRBJ2-3, with no clear D. Per germline, CDR1 SGHAT and CDR2 FQNNGV. V lost 3 bases, J lost 0 bases, and 7 bases lay in between. CDR3 length equals 14 residues. CDR3 coding DNA: TGTGCCAGCAGCTTGGGTTATAGCACAGATACGCAGTATTTT. Translation gives CASSLGYSTDTQYF.

This sequence joins TRBV6-6 and TRBJ2-7, with D unresolved. The CDR3 covers 13 residues. The V gene lost 4 bases and the J gene lost 2 bases, with 9 bases spanning the gap. Germline lookup yields CDR1 MNHNY and CDR2 SVGAGI (reference sequence). The CDR3 protein is CASSFPATYEQYF. For the CDR3, the DNA is TGTGCCAGCAGTTTCCCAGCTACCTACGAGCAGTACTTC.

The genes are TRBV25-1 and TRBJ2-7; D gene unclear. Trimming took off 2 bases at V and 4 bases at J, with 3 bases between the two ends. Germline CDR1 is MGHDK and CDR2 is SYGVNS. The CDR3 spans 11 residues. CDR3 coding DNA: TGTGCCAGCAGTGAAAAGTACGAGCAGTACTTC. It codes for CASSEKYEQYF.

The V gene is TRBV29-1, the J gene TRBJ2-7; 9 bases fit TRBD1. CDR3 length: 17 amino acids. Germline assignment: CDR1 SQVTM and CDR2 ANQGSEA. The J segment lost 5 bases and the V segment lost 6 bases, leaving 20 bases of the junction unmatched. Written as DNA, the CDR3 is TGCAGCGTCCCCGGGACAGGGTCACCCGACTACTTACACGAGCAGTACTTC. Protein product: CSVPGTGSPDYLHEQYF.

In DNA form, the CDR3 reads TGTGCCAGCAGTCCCAGGGGGCTTAGGGGCAATCAGCCCCAGCATTTT. This translates into CASSPRGLRGNQPQHF. The chain recombines TRBV2 with TRBJ1-5; 8 bases are a match to TRBD1. The CDR3 runs 16 residues. V trimming: 5 bases; J trimming: 2 bases; junction bases outside the gene matches: 8. Germline loops: CDR1 SNHLY, CDR2 FYNNEI.

This rearrangement joins TRBV5-4 to TRBJ1-4; 7 bases line up with TRBD1. Trimming removed 2 bases from V and 3 bases from J; junction bases left unmatched: 1. Germline CDR1 is SGHNT and CDR2 is YYREEE (reference sequence). The CDR3 sequence is 14 residues long. The CDR3 loop reads CASSLGTANEKLFF. In DNA form, the CDR3 reads TGTGCCAGCAGCTTAGGGACAGCTAATGAAAAACTGTTTTTT.

The chain combines TRBV19 with TRBJ2-1; weak D call: TRBD2 (7 bases). CDR3 size: 13 residues. Trimming removed 11 bases at V and 7 bases at J, with 18 bases between. Germline values: CDR1 LNHDA, CDR2 SQIVND (reference sequence). The CDR3 region is CAWEVGGRNEQFF. The CDR3 DNA is TGTGCCTGGGAGGTGGGGGGGCGTAATGAGCAGTTCTTC.

The J gene is TRBJ2-7, the V gene TRBV11-1; 8 nucleotides match TRBD1. The CDR3 runs to 13 residues. V trimming: 3 bases; J trimming: 7 bases; junction bases outside the gene matches: 5. Per the germline V gene, CDR1 is SGHAT and CDR2 is FQDESV (reference sequence). CDR3 amino acids: CASSFQGAGEQYF. CDR3 DNA sequence: TGTGCCAGCAGCTTCCAGGGGGCCGGGGAGCAGTACTTC.

This chain uses TRBV28 with TRBJ2-7; tentative D call: TRBD1 (5 bases). Germline values: CDR1 MDHEN, CDR2 SYDVKM. V lost 7 bases and J lost 6, with 19 bases in between. The CDR3 is 14 residues long. CDR3 in amino acids: CASTTPQGSAEQYF. CDR3 in DNA: TGTGCCAGCACCACTCCCCAGGGAAGCGCCGAGCAGTACTTC.

This chain connects TRBV18 to TRBJ1-1; the D is unclear. Trimming took 0 bases from V and 0 from J, leaving 8 bases between them. Germline V gene data show CDR1 as KGHSH and CDR2 as LQKENI. The length of the CDR3 is 15 residues. The chain's CDR3 is CASSPPRTLNTEAFF. The CDR3 nucleotides read TGTGCCAGCTCACCACCACGGACTCTGAACACTGAAGCTTTCTTT.

The J gene is TRBJ1-2, the V gene TRBV5-6, with TRBD1 identical over 8 bases. The junction had 7 bases not matched to a gene; V was cut back by 4 bases and J by 8 bases. The germline V gene has CDR1 SGHDT and CDR2 YYEEEE. This CDR3 has 13 amino acids. CDR3 residues: CASSLRQGNGYTF. The CDR3 nucleotides read TGTGCCAGCAGCCTGAGACAGGGGAACGGCTACACCTTC.

The V gene is TRBV28, the J gene TRBJ1-5; maybe TRBD1 (6 bases). The length of the CDR3 is 14 residues. Per germline, CDR1 MDHEN and CDR2 SYDVKM. V was shortened by 10 bases and J by 0 bases, with 13 bases between the two germline ends. Here the CDR3 DNA reads TGTGCCACTCAACAGGGCTCTAGCAATCAGCCCCAGCATTTT. Its protein is CATQQGSSNQPQHF. Based on the CDR3 plus reference TRBV28 and TRBJ1-5, the full variable domain is DVKVTQSSRYLVKRTGEKVFLECVQDMDHENMFWYRQDPGLGLRLIYFSYDVKMKEKGDIPEGYSVSREKKERFSLILESASTNQTSMYLCATQQGSSNQPQHFGDGTRLSIL.

The gene calls are TRBV6-5 and TRBJ1-1; D is ambiguous. CDR1 MNHEY and CDR2 SVGAGI come from the germline V gene. V lost 5 bases and J lost 5, with 12 bases in between. The CDR3 extends over 13 amino acids. The CDR3 DNA follows: TGTGCCAGCAGTCCCCTCAAACGAACTGAAGCTTTCTTT. This codes for CASSPLKRTEAFF.

The chain combines TRBV6-5 with TRBJ1-3, with unresolved D. The germline V gene encodes CDR1 MNHEY and CDR2 SVGAGI. The ends were cut back, 8 bases at V and 4 bases at J, with 6 bases in the middle. The CDR3 length is 11 residues. The CDR3 DNA sequence: TGTGCCAGCGGGCAGGGAAACACCATATATTTT. Amino acid sequence: CASGQGNTIYF.

V gene TRBV5-1 combines with J gene TRBJ2-1; 13 bases fit TRBD2. The CDR3 covers 13 residues. Looked up from germline, CDR1 is SGHRS and CDR2 is YFSETQ. The V and J ends lost 9 bases and 9 bases, in that order; junction bases with no gene match: 6. The CDR3, as DNA: TGCGCCACCGGGACTAGCGGGAACCTTGAGCAGTTCTTC. Its protein is CATGTSGNLEQFF.